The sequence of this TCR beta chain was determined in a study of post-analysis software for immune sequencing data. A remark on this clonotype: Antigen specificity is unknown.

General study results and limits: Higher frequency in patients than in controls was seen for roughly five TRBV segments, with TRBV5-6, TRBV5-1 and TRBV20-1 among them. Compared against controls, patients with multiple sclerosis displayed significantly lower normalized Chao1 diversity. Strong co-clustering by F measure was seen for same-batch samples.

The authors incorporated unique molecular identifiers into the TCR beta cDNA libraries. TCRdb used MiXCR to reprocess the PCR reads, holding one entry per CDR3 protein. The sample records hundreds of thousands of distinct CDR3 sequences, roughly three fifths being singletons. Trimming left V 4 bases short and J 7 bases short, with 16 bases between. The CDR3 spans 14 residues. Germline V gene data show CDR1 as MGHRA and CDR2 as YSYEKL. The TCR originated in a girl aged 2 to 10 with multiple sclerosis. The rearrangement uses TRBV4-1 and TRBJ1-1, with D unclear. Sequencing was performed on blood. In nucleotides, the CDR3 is TGCGCCAGCAGCCTCTTAGGCGGACGGCGTGAAGCTTTCTTT. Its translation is CASSLLGGRREAFF.